Listed below are T cell receptor beta chains from one sample, sequenced in a study of beta chain features in type 1 diabetes. Sequencing used immunoSEQ multiplex PCR; TCRdb keeps in-frame clones, though not all of them. The sample lists roughly 140,000 clones, less than 9.5% occurring once. Material: central memory CD4+ T cells from blood. These receptors were obtained from a man between 18 and 29 years old in good health. Both conserved end residues are part of each CDR3. Fields, in order: V gene, J gene, clone size, D gene, CDR3 DNA, CDR3 protein. The D gene is left open where the match is weak. Clone size is stated in some rows and not others, as once, few, many or a class when expanded.

>TRBV5-6|TRBJ2-1|NA|TRBD2
TGTGCCAGCAGCTTGGCTAACTATGGACTAGGGCCGTTCTTC
CASSLANYGLGPFF
>TRBV4-3|TRBJ2-5|many|TRBD2
TGCGCCAGCAGCTCGTCGCTAGCGGGAGCCGGGGGGGAGACCCAGTACTTC
CASSSSLAGAGGETQYF
>TRBV5-1|TRBJ1-6|NA|NA
TGCGCCAGCAGCTTGGACAGGGAGGGATCACCCCTCCACTTT
CASSLDREGSPLHF
>TRBV4-1|TRBJ2-7|NA|TRBD2
TGCGCCAGCAGCCACGACCTAGCGGGGATCACCTACGAGCAGTACTTC
CASSHDLAGITYEQYF
>TRBV9|TRBJ1-4|few|NA
TGTGCCAGCAGCGTATCTAGTGCAACTAATGAAAAACTGTTTTTT
CASSVSSATNEKLFF
>TRBV4-2|TRBJ2-3|many|NA
TGTGCCAGCAGCCAAGATGGAGGAATGGGCCCCACAGATACGCAGTATTTT
CASSQDGGMGPTDTQYF
>TRBV11-1|TRBJ2-5|NA|NA
TGTGCCAGCAGCTTAGTCATCCAGCAAGAGACCCAGTACTTC
CASSLVIQQETQYF
>TRBV4-3|TRBJ2-2|NA|TRBD1
TGCGCCAGCAGCCAAGATCCACAGGGGGGCACCGGGGAGCTGTTTTTT
CASSQDPQGGTGELFF
>TRBV28|TRBJ1-2|NA|TRBD1
TGTGCCAGCAGCCTTGGGACAGGGAACTATGGCTACACCTTC
CASSLGTGNYGYTF
>TRBV9|TRBJ2-1|NA|TRBD2
TGTGCCAGCAGCGGGGGACTAGCGGGAGGGACCTACAATGAGCAGTTCTTC
CASSGGLAGGTYNEQFF
>TRBV18|TRBJ2-1|many|NA
TGTGCCAGCTCCCCGGGAAACAGAGCGGGCAATGAGCAGTTCTTC
CASSPGNRAGNEQFF
>TRBV18|TRBJ1-5|NA|TRBD1
TGTGCCAGCTCACGTACAGGGGAAAGTCAGCCCCAGCATTTT
CASSRTGESQPQHF
>TRBV19|TRBJ1-3|NA|TRBD1
TGTGCCAGTAGTGCGGGACAGCCTGGAAACACCATATATTTT
CASSAGQPGNTIYF
>TRBV11-1|TRBJ2-5|NA|NA
TGTGCCAGCAGCTTAGTGCGGTTCCGAGAGACCCAGTACTTC
CASSLVRFRETQYF
>TRBV7-2|TRBJ2-4|many|NA
TGTGCCAGCAGCACCCAGGCCCAGTCAGCAAAAAACATTCAGTACTTC
CASSTQAQSAKNIQYF
>TRBV5-1|TRBJ1-2|few|TRBD1
TGCGCCAGCAGTTATCGAGGACAGGGACAGATCGATGGCTACACCTTC
CASSYRGQGQIDGYTF
>TRBV29-1|TRBJ1-1|many|TRBD1
TGCAGCGTAAGGGGGCGCGGGGGGACTGAAGCTTTCTTT
CSVRGRGGTEAFF
>TRBV7-2|TRBJ2-6|NA|NA
TGTGCCAGCAGCTTCAGGGGGGCAGGCGGCTCTGGGGCCAACGTCCTGACTTTC
CASSFRGAGGSGANVLTF
>TRBV5-4|TRBJ2-3|few|TRBD2
TGTGCCAGCAGCCACAAACTAGCGGGAGGGCCAGATACGCAGTATTTT
CASSHKLAGGPDTQYF
>TRBV6-5|TRBJ2-7|NA|TRBD1
TGTGCCAGCAGTGGACAGGGTAGCTCCTACGAGCAGTACTTC
CASSGQGSSYEQYF
>TRBV2|TRBJ2-7|few|TRBD2
TGTGCCAGCAGGTCAGAGGCGGGAGTCTACGAGCAGTACTTC
CASRSEAGVYEQYF
>TRBV19|TRBJ2-6|few|TRBD1
TGTGCCAGTAGTGGGGGGACAGGGGCCGGGGCCAACGTCCTGACTTTC
CASSGGTGAGANVLTF
>TRBV7-6|TRBJ2-7|few|NA
TGTGCCAGCAGCTTTCAAGCCGGCCTGGTTGGGGGGTTTTCCTACGAGCAGTACTTC
CASSFQAGLVGGFSYEQYF
>TRBV28|TRBJ1-1|few|NA
TGTGCCAGCAGTCCGAGCCAGGGAAGGACTGAAGCTTTCTTT
CASSPSQGRTEAFF
>TRBV28|TRBJ2-7|many|NA
TGTGCCAGCAGTTTATCGGGGGGCCAAACCTACGAGCAGTACTTC
CASSLSGGQTYEQYF
>TRBV6-5|TRBJ1-2|few|NA
TGTGCCAGCGGGGTTGGGGCATATGGCTACACCTTC
CASGVGAYGYTF
>TRBV6-5|TRBJ2-3|NA|TRBD1
TGTGCCAGCAGTTACCAACAGGGGGCTGTAGATACGCAGTATTTT
CASSYQQGAVDTQYF
>TRBV6-5|TRBJ1-1|NA|TRBD1
TGTGCCAGCAGTGACAGGGAGAACACTGAAGCTTTCTTT
CASSDRENTEAFF
>TRBV6-1|TRBJ2-7|NA|TRBD1
TGTGCCAGCAGTAAGGACAGGGAAGACTACGAGCAGTACTTC
CASSKDREDYEQYF
>TRBV28|TRBJ2-6|many|TRBD1
TGTGCCAGCAGCTCAGGGACAGGGACTGGGGCCAACGTCCTGACTTTC
CASSSGTGTGANVLTF
>TRBV7-8|TRBJ1-3|few|NA
TGTGCCAGCAGCCTGGACAGTGGAAACACCATATATTTT
CASSLDSGNTIYF
>TRBV4-3|TRBJ1-5|NA|NA
TGCGCCAGCAGCCAAGATGAGGGTCAGCCCCAGCATTTT
CASSQDEGQPQHF
>TRBV4-2|TRBJ2-6|NA|NA
TGTGCCAGCAGCCAAGCCTCGTACGGGGGTGGGGCCAACGTCCTGACTTTC
CASSQASYGGGANVLTF
>TRBV4-3|TRBJ2-5|few|NA
TGCGCCAGCAGCCAAGAGCTTTTCGGGGGAGAGACCCAGTACTTC
CASSQELFGGETQYF
>TRBV7-6|TRBJ2-4|NA|TRBD1
TGTGCCAGCAGCTTGGGACAGGGTTACATTCAGTACTTC
CASSLGQGYIQYF
>TRBV7-9|TRBJ2-1|NA|NA
TGTGCCAGCAGCTTAGCAGGGGTCAATGAGCAGTTCTTC
CASSLAGVNEQFF
>TRBV10-3|TRBJ2-1|many|TRBD2
TGTGCCATCAGTGCAGGGACTAGCGGGTTCAATGAGCAGTTCTTC
CAISAGTSGFNEQFF
>TRBV6-5|TRBJ1-1|NA|NA
TGTGCCAGCAGTTACTCGATTCAGATGAACACTGAAGCTTTCTTT
CASSYSIQMNTEAFF
>TRBV28|TRBJ2-7|few|TRBD1
TGTGCCAGCAGCTCGGGACAGCATGTCGAGCAGTACTTC
CASSSGQHVEQYF
>TRBV7-2|TRBJ2-5|NA|TRBD2
TGTGCCAGCAGCTTAGCGCCCCCGACTAGCGGGGGACAAGAGACCCAGTACTTC
CASSLAPPTSGGQETQYF
>TRBV30|TRBJ1-1|few|NA
TGTGCCTGGGGAGGCCCGGAGGGGACTGAAGCTTTCTTT
CAWGGPEGTEAFF
>TRBV6-8|TRBJ2-6|few|NA
TGTGCCATCCCTAGTCGAGACTCAAACTCTGGGGCCAACGTCCTGACTTTC
CAIPSRDSNSGANVLTF
>TRBV6-1|TRBJ1-2|NA|TRBD1
TGTGCCAGCAGTGAAATCCCCGGACAGGGCGGAACTAACTATGGCTACACCTTC
CASSEIPGQGGTNYGYTF
>TRBV7-2|TRBJ2-3|NA|NA
TGTGCCAGCAGCTTAGTCGCCGCCCGGTCAGATACGCAGTATTTT
CASSLVAARSDTQYF
>TRBV7-9|TRBJ2-7|few|NA
TGTGCCAGCAGCTCACCCCTCAGGGGATGGCAGTACTTC
CASSSPLRGWQYF
>TRBV2|TRBJ1-6|many|NA
TGTGCCAGCAGTTTAGGGAGGGGGGATTCACCCCTCCACTTT
CASSLGRGDSPLHF
>TRBV30|TRBJ1-4|many|NA
TGTGCCTGGAGTGTATCCGGGGCTAATGAAAAACTGTTTTTT
CAWSVSGANEKLFF
>TRBV29-1|TRBJ1-2|few|NA
TGCAGCGTTGAAGTCTCGGCAGGGGTGCCTGGCTACACCTTC
CSVEVSAGVPGYTF
>TRBV5-6|TRBJ1-2|NA|NA
TGTGCCAGCAGCTTGGCTGACAGGTCCTATGGCTACACCTTC
CASSLADRSYGYTF
>TRBV7-9|TRBJ1-3|NA|NA
TGTGCCAGCAGCCCCGCGTTGGGGCCCGGAAACACCATATATTTT
CASSPALGPGNTIYF